Below are 9 T cell receptor beta chains sequenced from a single sample in a study of T cell changes during pregnancy in multiple sclerosis. Here immunoSEQ multiplex PCR was the method, and the copy in TCRdb shows in-frame clones only, minus some. The sample holds roughly 100,000 clones, about nine tenths seen once. Sequencing was performed on peripheral blood, taken after pregnancy. The receptors originated from a female donor in good health, enrolled as a control in a pregnancy study.

V is TRBV14 and J is TRBJ1-2, with TRBD1 identical over 8 bases. The CDR3 contains 14 residues. V was clipped by 5 bases and J by 0 bases; unmatched bases: 2. From germline, CDR1 is SGHDN and CDR2 FVKESK. The CDR3 sequence: CASSWGQANYGYTF. In DNA, the CDR3 is TGTGCCAGCAGCTGGGGACAGGCTAACTATGGCTACACCTTC.

CDR3 amino acids: CASSLARGLNYGYTF. For the CDR3, the DNA is TGTGCCAGCAGCTTGGCCCGCGGATTAAACTATGGCTACACCTTC. The rearrangement uses TRBV5-5 and TRBJ1-2; D call uncertain. Germline CDR1 SGHKS, CDR2 YYEKEE (reference sequence). The CDR3 loop spans 15 amino acids. Trimming stripped 0 bases from V and 2 bases from J, with 11 bases between.

The chain carries TRBV28 and TRBJ1-2; D is possibly TRBD1 (5 bases). The CDR3 consists of 15 residues. Between the trimmed V and J ends, which lost 5 bases and 4 bases, there was a span of 17 bases. Germline lookup yields CDR1 MDHEN and CDR2 SYDVKM. The CDR3 coding sequence is TGTGCCAGCAGTAACCAACAGGCCCTTCGCTATGGCTACACCTTC. Amino acid sequence: CASSNQQALRYGYTF.

The J gene is TRBJ2-3, the V gene TRBV7-8; 11 bases align to TRBD2. Trimming removed 5 bases from V and 2 bases from J; junction bases left unmatched: 3. CDR1 and CDR2 (germline): SGHVS, FQNEAQ. The CDR3 extends over 15 amino acids. CDR3 sequence (DNA): TGTGCCAGCAGCCCGACTAGCGGGGTCACAGATACGCAGTATTTT. It is translated as CASSPTSGVTDTQYF.

The chain uses TRBV15 and TRBJ2-7; 7 bases map to TRBD1. The CDR3 covers 14 residues. V dropped 0 bases and J dropped 6; count of bases not matched to a gene: 5. In germline, CDR1 is LNHNV, CDR2 YYDKDF (reference sequence). As DNA, the CDR3 is TGTGCCACCAGCAGAGAGGGGACAGTTAGCGAGCAGTACTTC. Protein: CATSREGTVSEQYF.

V is TRBV21-1 and J is TRBJ1-2; the table's D call, TRBD1, has no DNA check behind it. TRBV21-1 represents a pseudogene. This CDR3 has 12 residues. The CDR3 sequence: CASSPGGGGYTF. The CDR3 DNA is TGTGCCAGCAGCCCAGGAGGGGGCGGCTACACCTTC.

The V call is TRBV6-6, the J call TRBJ1-1, with TRBD1 identical over 9 bases. The CDR3 runs 13 residues. Trimming cost V 10 bases and J 9 bases; bases outside gene matches: 12. Germline CDR1 is MNHNY and CDR2 is SVGAGI (reference sequence). DNA of the CDR3: TGTGCCACCCGGGGAGGACAGGGGTTGAAAGCTTTCTTT. As protein: CATRGGQGLKAFF.

This chain uses TRBV4-3 with TRBJ2-1; 9 nucleotides line up with TRBD2. Germline CDR1 and CDR2: LGHNA and YSLEER. J gave up 8 bases and V 1 base, and 9 bases lay outside the gene matches. This CDR3 comprises 16 residues. The CDR3 is CASSQVGRLAVDEQFF. In DNA, the CDR3 is TGCGCCAGCAGCCAAGTAGGGAGACTAGCGGTAGATGAGCAGTTCTTC.

The sample holds a few counts of this clone. The CDR3 is CASSLGRAPRETQYF. The CDR3 nucleotides read TGTGCCAGCAGCTTAGGGCGGGCTCCCCGAGAGACCCAGTACTTC. This chain joins TRBV7-2 and TRBJ2-5; TRBD2 might be the D (5 bases). This CDR3 has 15 residues. Germline lookup yields CDR1 SGHTA and CDR2 FQGNSA. V was shortened by 1 base and J by 4 bases, with 13 bases between the two germline ends.